A selection of T cell receptor beta chains follows, all from one sample in a study of spatial heterogeneity in lung cancer. TCRdb fed the 5' RACE reads into MiXCR, producing one record per CDR3 protein. Of some 40,000 distinct CDR3 sequences in the sample, more than 4.5% were seen once. This material consisted of PBMCs, taken at surgery. The receptors shown here come from a female donor with early-stage non-small cell lung cancer. Both conserved end residues are part of each CDR3. Fields, in order: CDR3 DNA, CDR3 protein, J gene, clone size, D gene, V gene. D genes are given only for firm matches. Rows may omit the clone size; those that give it use once, few, many or a size class.

DNA: TGCGCCAGCAGCTCAACAGGGCTCAGGTCTTATTCAGCTTTCTTT
CDR3: CASSSTGLRSYSAFF
J: TRBJ1-1
size: many
D: -
V: TRBV5-1

DNA: TGTGCTAGTGGAAGCGGGGCATCTAGCACAGATACGCAGTATTTT
CDR3: CASGSGASSTDTQYF
J: TRBJ2-3
size: many
D: TRBD2
V: TRBV12-5

DNA: TGTGCCAGCAAGGGCCCTCGGCTAGCGGGGGGGCCCGGTGCAGATACGCAGTATTTT
CDR3: CASKGPRLAGGPGADTQYF
J: TRBJ2-3
size: few
D: TRBD2
V: TRBV12-3/TRBV12-4

DNA: TGTGCCAGCAGTTACGTTAGCGGGGGGTACAATGAGCAGTTCTTC
CDR3: CASSYVSGGYNEQFF
J: TRBJ2-1
size: -
D: TRBD2
V: TRBV6-6

DNA: TGCGCCAGCAGTGGGGGGAGGTCTGGACAGGGAGGATACTCGGCTGGGGCCAACGTCCTGACTTTC
CDR3: CASSGGRSGQGGYSAGANVLTF
J: TRBJ2-6
size: -
D: TRBD1
V: TRBV10-2

DNA: TGTGCCAGTAGTCCCCGGACAGGTGGGTCTGGGGCCAACGTCCTGACTTTC
CDR3: CASSPRTGGSGANVLTF
J: TRBJ2-6
size: -
D: TRBD1
V: TRBV19

DNA: TGTGCCAGCAGTGATTTCGGGGACTATCAGCCCCAGCATTTT
CDR3: CASSDFGDYQPQHF
J: TRBJ1-5
size: -
D: -
V: TRBV2

DNA: TGTGCCAGCACCCCGTCCGGAACAGGGCGAGGCTACACCTTC
CDR3: CASTPSGTGRGYTF
J: TRBJ1-2
size: many
D: -
V: TRBV25-1

DNA: TGTGCCAGCAGGGAGGGGGCGTACGAGCAGTACTTC
CDR3: CASREGAYEQYF
J: TRBJ2-7
size: many
D: -
V: TRBV6-5

DNA: TGTGCCAGCAGCTTAGGGGGGGAGGCCGGGGAGCTGTTTTTT
CDR3: CASSLGGEAGELFF
J: TRBJ2-2
size: many
D: -
V: TRBV7-2

DNA: TGTGCCAGCAGCACCGGGACAGTGTTACAAGAGACCCAGTACTTC
CDR3: CASSTGTVLQETQYF
J: TRBJ2-5
size: many
D: TRBD1
V: TRBV7-3

DNA: TGTGCCAGCAGGTGGGGACAGGGAGGCAATGAGCAGTTCTTC
CDR3: CASRWGQGGNEQFF
J: TRBJ2-1
size: many
D: TRBD1
V: TRBV12-3/TRBV12-4

DNA: TGTGCCAGCAGTCCGACAGGGAACGGTCAGCCCCAGCATTTT
CDR3: CASSPTGNGQPQHF
J: TRBJ1-5
size: few
D: TRBD1
V: TRBV28

DNA: TGTGCCAGCAGCCCCGGGGGGGGGCGGTACAATGAGCAGTTCTTC
CDR3: CASSPGGGRYNEQFF
J: TRBJ2-1
size: -
D: TRBD2
V: TRBV3-1

DNA: TGTGCCAGCAGTAGCCTCCGGGACAGGGAAATCTATGGCTACACCTTC
CDR3: CASSSLRDREIYGYTF
J: TRBJ1-2
size: -
D: TRBD1
V: TRBV28